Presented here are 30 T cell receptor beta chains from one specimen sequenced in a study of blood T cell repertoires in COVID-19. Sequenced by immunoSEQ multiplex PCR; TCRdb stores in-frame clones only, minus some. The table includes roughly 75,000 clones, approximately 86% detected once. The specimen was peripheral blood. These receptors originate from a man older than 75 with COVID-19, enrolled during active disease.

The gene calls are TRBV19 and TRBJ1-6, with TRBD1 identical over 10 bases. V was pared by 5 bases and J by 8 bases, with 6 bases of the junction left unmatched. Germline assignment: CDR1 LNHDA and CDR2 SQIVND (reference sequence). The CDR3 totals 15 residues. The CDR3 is CASSLRQGAYSPLHF. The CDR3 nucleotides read TGTGCCAGTAGTCTACGACAGGGGGCATATTCACCCCTCCACTTT. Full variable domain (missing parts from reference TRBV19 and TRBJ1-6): DGGITQSPKYLFRKEGQNVTLSCEQNLNHDAMYWYRQDPGQGLRLIYYSQIVNDFQKGDIAEGYSVSREKKESFPLTVTSAQKNPTAFYLCASSLRQGAYSPLHFGNGTRLTVT.

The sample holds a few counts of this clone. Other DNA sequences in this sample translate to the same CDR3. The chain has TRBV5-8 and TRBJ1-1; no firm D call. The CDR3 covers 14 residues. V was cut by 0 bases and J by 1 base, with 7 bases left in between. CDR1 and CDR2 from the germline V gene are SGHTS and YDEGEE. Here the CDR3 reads CASSLGLRNTEAFF. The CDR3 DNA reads TGTGCCAGCAGCTTGGGCCTGAGGAACACTGAAGCTTTCTTT.

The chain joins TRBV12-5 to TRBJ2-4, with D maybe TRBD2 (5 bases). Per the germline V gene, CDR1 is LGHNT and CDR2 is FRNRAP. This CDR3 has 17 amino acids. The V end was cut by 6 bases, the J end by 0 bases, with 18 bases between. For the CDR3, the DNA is TGTGCTAGTGGCAAAGGGTACGGGAAATTAGCCAAAAACATTCAGTACTTC. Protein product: CASGKGYGKLAKNIQYF.

CDR3 residues: CASSQDPGVNEQFF. CDR3 DNA sequence: TGTGCCAGCAGCCAAGATCCGGGAGTCAATGAGCAGTTCTTC. This sequence joins TRBV3-1 (or the pseudogene TRBV3-2) and TRBJ2-1; maybe TRBD2 (6 bases). CDR1 and CDR2 from the germline V gene are LGHDT and YNNKEL (reference sequence). Trimming stripped 0 bases from V and 6 bases from J, with 9 bases between. The CDR3 sequence is 14 residues long.

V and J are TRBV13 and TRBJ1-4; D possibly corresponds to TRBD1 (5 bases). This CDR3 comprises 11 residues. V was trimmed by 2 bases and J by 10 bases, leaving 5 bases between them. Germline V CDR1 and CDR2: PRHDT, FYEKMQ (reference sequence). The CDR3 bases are TGTGCCAGCAGCTTAAGGGGAAAACTGTTTTTT. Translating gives CASSLRGKLFF.

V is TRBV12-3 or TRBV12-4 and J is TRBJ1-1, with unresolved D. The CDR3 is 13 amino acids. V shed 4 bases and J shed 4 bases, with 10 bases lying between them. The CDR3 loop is CASSSLSGTEAFF. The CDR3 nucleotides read TGTGCCAGCAGTTCCTTATCGGGCACTGAAGCTTTCTTT.

CDR3 in DNA: TGTGCCAGCAGCTCGGAGGCTGGGGCCAACGTCCTGACTTTC. Encoded protein: CASSSEAGANVLTF. This chain connects TRBV9 to TRBJ2-6; possibly TRBD2 for D (5 bases). Germline V lookup: CDR1 SGDLS, CDR2 YYNGEE. The ends were cut back, 4 bases at V and 2 bases at J, with 7 bases in the middle. The CDR3 sequence is 14 residues long.

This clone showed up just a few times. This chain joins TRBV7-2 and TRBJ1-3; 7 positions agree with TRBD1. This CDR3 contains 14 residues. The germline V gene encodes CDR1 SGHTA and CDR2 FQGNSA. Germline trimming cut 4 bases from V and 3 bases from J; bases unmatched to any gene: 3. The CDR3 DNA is TGTGCCAGCAGCTCGACAGGGTATGGAAACACCATATATTTT. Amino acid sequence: CASSSTGYGNTIYF.

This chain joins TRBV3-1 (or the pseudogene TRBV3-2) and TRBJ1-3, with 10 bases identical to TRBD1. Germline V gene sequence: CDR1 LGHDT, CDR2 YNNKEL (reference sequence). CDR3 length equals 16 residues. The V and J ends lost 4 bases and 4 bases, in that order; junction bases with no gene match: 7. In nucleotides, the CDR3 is TGTGCCAGCAGCCGCCGACAGGGGGCCCCAGGAAACACCATATATTTT. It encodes CASSRRQGAPGNTIYF.

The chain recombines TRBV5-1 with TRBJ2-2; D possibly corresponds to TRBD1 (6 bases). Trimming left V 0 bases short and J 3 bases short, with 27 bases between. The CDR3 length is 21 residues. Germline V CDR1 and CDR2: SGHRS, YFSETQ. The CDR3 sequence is CASSLAEVGRGFLLYTGELFF. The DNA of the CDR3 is TGCGCCAGCAGCTTGGCCGAAGTAGGCAGGGGATTCTTATTATACACCGGGGAGCTGTTTTTT.

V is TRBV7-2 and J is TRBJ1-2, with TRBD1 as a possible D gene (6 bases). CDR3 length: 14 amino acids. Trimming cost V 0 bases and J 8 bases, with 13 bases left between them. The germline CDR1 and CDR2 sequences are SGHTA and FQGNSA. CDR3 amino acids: CASSLAWAGDGYTF. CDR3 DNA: TGTGCCAGCAGCTTAGCGTGGGCAGGGGACGGCTACACCTTC.

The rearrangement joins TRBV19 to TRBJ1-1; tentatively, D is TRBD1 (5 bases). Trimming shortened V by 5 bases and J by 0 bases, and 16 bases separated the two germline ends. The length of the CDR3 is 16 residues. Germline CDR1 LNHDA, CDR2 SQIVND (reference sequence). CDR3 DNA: TGTGCCAGTAGTGTTCTAGGGGTGGGGTTGAACACTGAAGCTTTCTTT. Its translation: CASSVLGVGLNTEAFF.

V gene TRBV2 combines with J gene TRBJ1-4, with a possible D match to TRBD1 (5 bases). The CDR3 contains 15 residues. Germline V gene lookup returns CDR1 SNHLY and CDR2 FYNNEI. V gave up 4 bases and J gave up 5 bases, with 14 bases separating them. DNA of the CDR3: TGTGCCAGCAGTGCACGGGAGGGACCGAATGAAAAACTGTTTTTT. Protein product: CASSAREGPNEKLFF.

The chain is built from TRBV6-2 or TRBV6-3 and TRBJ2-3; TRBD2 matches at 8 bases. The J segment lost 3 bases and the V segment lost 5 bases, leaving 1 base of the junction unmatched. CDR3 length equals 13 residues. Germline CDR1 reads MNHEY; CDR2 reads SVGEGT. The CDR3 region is CASSSGGTDTQYF. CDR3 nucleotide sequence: TGTGCCAGCAGTAGCGGGGGAACAGATACGCAGTATTTT.

The CDR3 loop reads CASSLGVLETQYF. In DNA form, the CDR3 reads TGTGCCAGCAGCTTAGGCGTCCTAGAGACCCAGTACTTC. The chain combines TRBV7-9 with TRBJ2-5, with unresolved D. This CDR3 contains 13 residues. Germline V CDR1 and CDR2: SEHNR, FQNEAQ (reference sequence). The V end was cut by 1 base, the J end by 4 bases, with 7 bases between.

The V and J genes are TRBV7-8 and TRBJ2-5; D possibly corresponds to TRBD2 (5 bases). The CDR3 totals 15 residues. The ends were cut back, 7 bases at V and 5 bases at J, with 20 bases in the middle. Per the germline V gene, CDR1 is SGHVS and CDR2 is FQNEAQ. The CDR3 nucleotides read TGTGCCAGCACCCCCCTGGTTGGACTCGTGGAGACCCAGTACTTC. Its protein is CASTPLVGLVETQYF.

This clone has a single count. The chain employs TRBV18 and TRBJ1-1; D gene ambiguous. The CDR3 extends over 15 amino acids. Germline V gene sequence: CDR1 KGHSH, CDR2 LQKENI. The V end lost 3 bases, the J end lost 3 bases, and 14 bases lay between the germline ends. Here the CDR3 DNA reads TGTGCCAGCTCACCGGTGGGAGGCGTTGACACTGAAGCTTTCTTT. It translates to CASSPVGGVDTEAFF.

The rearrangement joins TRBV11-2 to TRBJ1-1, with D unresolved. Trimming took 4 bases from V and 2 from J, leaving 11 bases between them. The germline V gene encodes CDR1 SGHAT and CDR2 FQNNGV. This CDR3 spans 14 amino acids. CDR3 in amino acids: CASSSFGRNTEAFF. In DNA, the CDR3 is TGTGCCAGCAGCTCTTTCGGGAGAAACACTGAAGCTTTCTTT.

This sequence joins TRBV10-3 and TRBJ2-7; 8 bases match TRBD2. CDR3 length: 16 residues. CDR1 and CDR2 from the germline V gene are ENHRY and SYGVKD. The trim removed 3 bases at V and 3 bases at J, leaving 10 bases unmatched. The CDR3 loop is CAISDQSGSSSYEQYF. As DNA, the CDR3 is TGTGCCATCAGTGACCAAAGCGGGAGTAGTAGCTACGAGCAGTACTTC.

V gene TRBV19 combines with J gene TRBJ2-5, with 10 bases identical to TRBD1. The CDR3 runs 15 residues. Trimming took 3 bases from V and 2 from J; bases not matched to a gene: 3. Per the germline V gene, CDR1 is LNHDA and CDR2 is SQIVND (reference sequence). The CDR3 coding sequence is TGTGCCAGTAGTATGGGGGGACAGGGGCAAGAGACCCAGTACTTC. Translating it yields CASSMGGQGQETQYF.

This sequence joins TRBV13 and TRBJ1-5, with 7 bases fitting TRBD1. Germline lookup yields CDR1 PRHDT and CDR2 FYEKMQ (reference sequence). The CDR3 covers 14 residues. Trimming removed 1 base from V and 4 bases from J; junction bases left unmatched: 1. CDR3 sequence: CASSLATGNQPQHF. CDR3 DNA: TGTGCCAGCAGCTTAGCGACAGGGAATCAGCCCCAGCATTTT.

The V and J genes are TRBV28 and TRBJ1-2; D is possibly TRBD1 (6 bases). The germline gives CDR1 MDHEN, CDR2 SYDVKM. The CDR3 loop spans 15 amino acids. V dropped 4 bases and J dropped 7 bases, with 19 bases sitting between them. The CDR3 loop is CASSSAGALVGGYTF. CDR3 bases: TGTGCCAGCAGTTCCGCAGGGGCCCTGGTAGGTGGCTACACCTTC.

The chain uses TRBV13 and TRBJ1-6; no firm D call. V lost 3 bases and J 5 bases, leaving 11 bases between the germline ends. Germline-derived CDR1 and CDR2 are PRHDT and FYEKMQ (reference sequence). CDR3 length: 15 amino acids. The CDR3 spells CASSFLYRDNSPLHF. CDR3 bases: TGTGCCAGCAGCTTCCTGTACAGAGATAATTCACCCCTCCACTTT.

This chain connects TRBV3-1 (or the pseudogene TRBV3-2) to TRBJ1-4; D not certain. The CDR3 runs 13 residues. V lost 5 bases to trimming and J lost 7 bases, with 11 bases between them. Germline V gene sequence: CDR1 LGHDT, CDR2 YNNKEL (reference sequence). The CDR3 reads CASSSRGGEKLFF. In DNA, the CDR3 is TGTGCCAGCAGCTCCCGAGGAGGTGAAAAACTGTTTTTT.

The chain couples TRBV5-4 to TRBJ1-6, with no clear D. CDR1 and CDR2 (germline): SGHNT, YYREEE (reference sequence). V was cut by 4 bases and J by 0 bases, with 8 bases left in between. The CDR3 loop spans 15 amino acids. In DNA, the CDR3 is TGTGCCAGCAGCAAAGGGAGCTCCTATAATTCACCCCTCCACTTT. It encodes CASSKGSSYNSPLHF.

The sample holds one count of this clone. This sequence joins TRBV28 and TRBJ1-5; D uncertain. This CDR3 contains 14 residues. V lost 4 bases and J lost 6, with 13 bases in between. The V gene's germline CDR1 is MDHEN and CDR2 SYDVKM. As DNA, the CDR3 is TGTGCCAGCAGTTCCCTCAGGTTCTCTCAGCCCCAGCATTTT. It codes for CASSSLRFSQPQHF. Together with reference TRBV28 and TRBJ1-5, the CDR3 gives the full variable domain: DVKVTQSSRYLVKRTGEKVFLECVQDMDHENMFWYRQDPGLGLRLIYFSYDVKMKEKGDIPEGYSVSREKKERFSLILESASTNQTSMYLCASSSLRFSQPQHFGDGTRLSIL.

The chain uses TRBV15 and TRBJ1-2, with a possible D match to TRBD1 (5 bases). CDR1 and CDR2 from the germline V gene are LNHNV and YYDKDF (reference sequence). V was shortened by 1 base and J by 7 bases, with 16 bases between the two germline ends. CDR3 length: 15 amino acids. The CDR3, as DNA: TGTGCCACCAGCAGAGCGCCCGGGGGTTTTGGTGGCTACACCTTC. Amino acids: CATSRAPGGFGGYTF.

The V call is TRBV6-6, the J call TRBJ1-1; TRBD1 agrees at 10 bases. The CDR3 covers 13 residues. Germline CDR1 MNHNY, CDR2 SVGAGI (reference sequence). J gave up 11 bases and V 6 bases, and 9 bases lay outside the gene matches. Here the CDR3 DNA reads TGTGCCAGCAGACAAAGGGACAGGGGACCCGCTTTCTTT. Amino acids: CASRQRDRGPAFF.

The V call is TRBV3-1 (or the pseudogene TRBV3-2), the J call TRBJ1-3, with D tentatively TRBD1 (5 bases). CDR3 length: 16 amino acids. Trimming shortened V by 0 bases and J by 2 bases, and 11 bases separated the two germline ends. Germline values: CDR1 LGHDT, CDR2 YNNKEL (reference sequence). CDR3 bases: TGTGCCAGCAGCCAAGAGGGGGGTAAAGCTGGAAACACCATATATTTT. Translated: CASSQEGGKAGNTIYF.

CDR3 loop: CASSFRENQPQHF. Written as DNA, the CDR3 is TGTGCCAGCAGTTTTCGGGAGAATCAGCCCCAGCATTTT. The chain recombines TRBV12-3 or TRBV12-4 with TRBJ1-5, with D unresolved. V was trimmed by 3 bases and J by 4 bases, leaving 7 bases between them. The CDR3 extends over 13 amino acids.